This TCR beta chain was sequenced for a study of early T cells in non-severe SARS-CoV-2 infection. The V gene's germline CDR1 is SEHNR and CDR2 FQNEAQ (reference sequence). This CDR3 has 15 residues. The germline V and J ends were trimmed by 2 bases and 2 bases, with 12 bases remaining between them. Unique molecular identifiers were affixed to single, distinct cDNA molecules. TCRdb reprocessed the 5' RACE reads via MiXCR and lists one record per CDR3 protein. Altogether about 27,000 distinct CDR3 sequences are present, roughly 4.1% being singletons, with the ten largest covering roughly 6%. Study findings and constraints: Reliance on VDJdb matching favored anti-spike CD8 responses; private and CD4 specificities were missed.

Many counts were recorded for this clonotype. As yet, its antigen is unknown. Sequenced input: whole blood. V and J are TRBV7-9 and TRBJ2-5, with D perhaps assigned TRBD1 or TRBD2 (5 bases each). The TCR comes from an adult who was a healthcare worker with PCR-confirmed SARS-CoV-2 infection or an uninfected control (not recorded which). DNA of the CDR3: TGTGCCAGCAGCTTAATCCGGGACGGACAAGAGACCCAGTACTTC. It specifies CASSLIRDGQETQYF.